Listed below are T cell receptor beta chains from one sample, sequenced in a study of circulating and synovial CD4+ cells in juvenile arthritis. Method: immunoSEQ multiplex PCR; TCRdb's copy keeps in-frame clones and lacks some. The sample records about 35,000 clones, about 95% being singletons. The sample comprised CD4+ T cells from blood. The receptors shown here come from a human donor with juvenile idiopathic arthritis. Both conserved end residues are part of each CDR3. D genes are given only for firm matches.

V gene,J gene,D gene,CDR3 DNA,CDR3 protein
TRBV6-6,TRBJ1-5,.,TGTGCCAGCAGTTTACAGGGTAATCAGCCCCAGCATTTT,CASSLQGNQPQHF
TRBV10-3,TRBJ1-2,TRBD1,TGTGCCATCAGTGGGACAGGGGAGGGCTACACCTTC,CAISGTGEGYTF
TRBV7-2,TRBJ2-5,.,TGTGCCAGCAGCTCGGGACTTGCGTACCAAGAGACCCAGTACTTC,CASSSGLAYQETQYF
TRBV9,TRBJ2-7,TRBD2,TGTGCCAGCAGCGCCACGACGACTAGCGGGAGGTTCGAGCAGTACTTC,CASSATTTSGRFEQYF
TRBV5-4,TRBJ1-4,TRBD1,TGTGCCAGCAGCCACAGGGGGCGAAGCGAAAAACTGTTTTTT,CASSHRGRSEKLFF
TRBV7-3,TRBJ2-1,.,TGTGCCAGCAGCTTTCGATCGAGGAGGGTAGCGGTCAACTCCTACAATGAGCAGTTCTTC,CASSFRSRRVAVNSYNEQFF
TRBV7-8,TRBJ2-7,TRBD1,TGTGCCAGCAGCTTCGGGACAGGTATATACGAGCAGTACTTC,CASSFGTGIYEQYF
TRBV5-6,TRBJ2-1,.,TGTGCCAGCAGCTTTTACGCGGGGAATGAGCAGTTCTTC,CASSFYAGNEQFF
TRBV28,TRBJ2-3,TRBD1,TGTGCCAGCACCACTTGGACAGGGGGCAAAGATACGCAGTATTTT,CASTTWTGGKDTQYF
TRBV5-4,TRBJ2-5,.,TGTGCCAGCAGCCCCGTGCGGGGCGCAGAGACCCAGTACTTC,CASSPVRGAETQYF
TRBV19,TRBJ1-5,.,TGTGCCAGTACCGTAACTCCCGTCCCGGGGGGAGTGAACCAGCCCCAGCATTTT,CASTVTPVPGGVNQPQHF
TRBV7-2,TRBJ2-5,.,TGTGCCAGCAGCCCGCGGGTGACGCAAGAGACCCAGTACTTC,CASSPRVTQETQYF
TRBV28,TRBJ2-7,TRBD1,TGTGCCAGCAGTTTAGTCCTCGCCGGGACAGGCCTACCGGCGAGCTCCTACGAGCAGTACTTC,CASSLVLAGTGLPASSYEQYF
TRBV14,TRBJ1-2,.,TGTGCCAGCAGCCGGTTCAGGGGTGGCTATAACTATGGCTACACCTTC,CASSRFRGGYNYGYTF
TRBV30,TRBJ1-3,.,TGTGCCTGGAGTGGTAGGGGTACTGGAAACACCATATATTTT,CAWSGRGTGNTIYF
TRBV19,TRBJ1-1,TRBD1,TGTGCCAGTAGACCACAGGGGCGTACTGAAGCTTTCTTT,CASRPQGRTEAFF
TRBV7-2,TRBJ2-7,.,TGTGCCGGCAGGTTGGGGGGGGAGGGGGGCTACGAGCAGTACTTC,CAGRLGGEGGYEQYF
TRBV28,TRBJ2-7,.,TGTGCCAGCATTCCGGGACACAACTCCTACGAGCAGTACTTC,CASIPGHNSYEQYF
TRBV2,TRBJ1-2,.,TGTGCCATCAGCGCCGGCGGCTATGGCTACACCTTC,CAISAGGYGYTF
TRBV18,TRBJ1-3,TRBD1,TGTGCCAGCTCCCTAGGACAGGTGAGCTCTGGAAACACCATATATTTT,CASSLGQVSSGNTIYF
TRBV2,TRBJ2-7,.,TGTGCCAGCGGGAATGAACAGGGATCCTACGAGCAGTACTTC,CASGNEQGSYEQYF
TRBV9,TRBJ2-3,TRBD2,TGTGCCAGCAGCCCATGGGGGGGGGTTAGCACAGATACGCAGTATTTT,CASSPWGGVSTDTQYF
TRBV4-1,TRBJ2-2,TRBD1,TGCGCCAGCAGCCAGCCCCCGGGACAGCCTAACACCGGGGAGCTGTTTTTT,CASSQPPGQPNTGELFF
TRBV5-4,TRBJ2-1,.,TGTGCCAGCACCGGGACTTACAACTCCTACAATGAGCAGTTCTTC,CASTGTYNSYNEQFF
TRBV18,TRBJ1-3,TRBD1,TGTGCCAGCTCACCCATCATGACAGGGAGTAAAAACACCATATATTTT,CASSPIMTGSKNTIYF
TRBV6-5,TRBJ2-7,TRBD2,TGTGCCAGCAGACCCGGGACTAGCGGGAGTTACGAGCAGTACTTC,CASRPGTSGSYEQYF
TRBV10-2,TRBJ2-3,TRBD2,TGCGCCACCGCCCCCCCTGGAGCGGGAGGGTTCGTGGACACAGATACGCAGTATTTT,CATAPPGAGGFVDTDTQYF